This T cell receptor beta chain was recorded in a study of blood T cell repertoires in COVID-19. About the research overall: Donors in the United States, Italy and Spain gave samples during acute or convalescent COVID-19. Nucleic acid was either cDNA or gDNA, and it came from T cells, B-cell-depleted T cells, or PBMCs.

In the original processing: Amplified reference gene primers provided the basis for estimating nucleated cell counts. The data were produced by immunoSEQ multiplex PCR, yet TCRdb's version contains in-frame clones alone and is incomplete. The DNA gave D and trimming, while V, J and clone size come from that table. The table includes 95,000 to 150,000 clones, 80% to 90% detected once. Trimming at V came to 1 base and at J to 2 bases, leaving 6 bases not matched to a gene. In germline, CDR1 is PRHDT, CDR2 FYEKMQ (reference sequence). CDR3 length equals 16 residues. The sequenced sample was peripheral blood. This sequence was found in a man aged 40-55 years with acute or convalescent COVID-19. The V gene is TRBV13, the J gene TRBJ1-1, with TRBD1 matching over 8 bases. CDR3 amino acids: CASSLATGTGNTEAFF. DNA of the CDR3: TGTGCCAGCAGCTTAGCCACCGGGACAGGTAACACTGAAGCTTTCTTT.